This T cell receptor (beta chain) was sequenced during a study of blood T cell repertoires in COVID-19. V lost 1 base, J lost 6 bases, and 19 bases lay in between. The CDR3 loop spans 17 amino acids. CDR1 and CDR2 from the germline V gene are MGHRA and YSYEKL. Original processing methods: Amplified reference gene primers provided the basis for estimating nucleated cell counts. Sequencing used immunoSEQ multiplex PCR; TCRdb keeps in-frame clones, though not all of them. V, J and clone size are those of that table, while D and trimming were read from the DNA. The top ten hold roughly 3.6% of the sample, which has 45,000 to 60,000 clones, approximately 90% seen once.

V and J are TRBV4-1 and TRBJ1-5; perhaps TRBD1 as D (6 bases). This receptor was identified in a man aged 45 to 65 with acute or convalescent COVID-19. The sequenced sample consisted of peripheral blood. CDR3 region: CASSQGWGGGEGQPQHF. The CDR3 coding sequence is TGCGCCAGCAGCCAAGGATGGGGAGGGGGAGAGGGTCAGCCCCAGCATTTT.